The 15 T cell receptor beta chains reported below all come from one sample, sequenced in a study of T cell responses to AZD1222 COVID-19 vaccine. Sequenced by immunoSEQ multiplex PCR; TCRdb stores in-frame clones only, minus some. The sample has about 46,000 clones, roughly 89% seen once. This specimen was peripheral blood, taken 28 days after the second AZD1222 dose. The receptor set was obtained from an adult who received the AZD1222 COVID-19 vaccine.

This chain joins TRBV28 and TRBJ1-1; TRBD1 agrees at 10 bases. Per the germline V gene, CDR1 is MDHEN and CDR2 is SYDVKM. The CDR3 is 15 residues long. The ends lost 6 bases at V and 3 bases at J; junction bases unmatched: 7. The CDR3 region is CASRTTGTGDTEAFF. The CDR3 DNA reads as TGTGCCAGCAGAACCACCGGGACAGGGGACACTGAAGCTTTCTTT. Full variable domain (missing parts from reference TRBV28 and TRBJ1-1): DVKVTQSSRYLVKRTGEKVFLECVQDMDHENMFWYRQDPGLGLRLIYFSYDVKMKEKGDIPEGYSVSREKKERFSLILESASTNQTSMYLCASRTTGTGDTEAFFGQGTRLTVV.

The genes are TRBV5-1 and TRBJ2-3; 7 bases agree with TRBD1. Germline-derived CDR1 and CDR2 are SGHRS and YFSETQ. This CDR3 is 14 amino acids long. Losses at the gene ends were 0 bases for V and 4 bases for J; bases not matched to a gene: 2. CDR3 loop: CASSLGQGADTQYF. The CDR3 region has the DNA TGCGCCAGCAGCTTGGGGCAGGGGGCAGATACGCAGTATTTT.

This clone was seen a single time. The V call is TRBV6-5, the J call TRBJ2-7; a possible D gene is TRBD2 (5 bases). The CDR3 runs to 14 residues. Trimming left V 7 bases short and J 4 bases short, with 17 bases between. CDR1 MNHEY and CDR2 SVGAGI come from the germline V gene. The CDR3 coding sequence is TGTGCCAGCAAACCGGGATCAACTCCTTACGAGCAGTACTTC. Translated: CASKPGSTPYEQYF.

The CDR3 bases are TGTGCCGTCGCCCCCTCCACAGGGGTGAATTACAATGAGCAGTTCTTC. It is translated as CAVAPSTGVNYNEQFF. The chain is built from TRBV7-2 and TRBJ2-1; 7 bases agree with TRBD1. Germline V gives CDR1 SGHTA, CDR2 FQGNSA. The V segment lost 11 bases and the J segment 4 bases; nucleotides outside the gene matches: 17. The CDR3 is 16 amino acids.

V is TRBV13 and J is TRBJ1-6, with a tentative D call TRBD1 (6 bases). The V end was cut by 0 bases, the J end by 7 bases, with 10 bases between. Germline V gives CDR1 PRHDT, CDR2 FYEKMQ (reference sequence). The CDR3 is 15 residues long. CDR3 DNA sequence: TGTGCCAGCAGCTTAGGGGCGGGGGCCAATTCACCCCTCCACTTT. It yields the protein CASSLGAGANSPLHF. Full variable domain (rest looked up from reference TRBV13 and TRBJ1-6): AAGVIQSPRHLIKEKRETATLKCYPIPRHDTVYWYQQGPGQDPQFLISFYEKMQSDKGSIPDRFSAQQFSDYHSELNMSSLELGDSALYFCASSLGAGANSPLHFGNGTRLTVT.

The chain combines TRBV2 with TRBJ2-5; D is undetermined. CDR1 is SNHLY and CDR2 is FYNNEI in the germline V gene. This CDR3 is 14 amino acids long. The ends were cut back, 4 bases at V and 7 bases at J, with 16 bases in the middle. CDR3 in amino acids: CASSVVPVRVTQYF. The CDR3 DNA follows: TGTGCCAGCAGTGTAGTCCCGGTCCGAGTGACCCAGTACTTC.

This clone was seen a few times. J is TRBJ1-2 and V is TRBV7-2; 8 bases fit TRBD1. V was pared by 1 base and J by 0 bases, with 10 bases of the junction left unmatched. CDR3 length equals 18 residues. Germline loops: CDR1 SGHTA, CDR2 FQGNSA. CDR3 in amino acids: CASSLERTGIRANYGYTF. Here the CDR3 DNA reads TGTGCCAGCAGCTTAGAGCGGACAGGGATTCGAGCTAACTATGGCTACACCTTC.

V gene TRBV4-1 combines with J gene TRBJ2-3, with D tentatively TRBD1 or TRBD2 (5 bases each). The germline V and J ends were trimmed by 4 bases and 1 base, with 9 bases remaining between them. This CDR3 is 14 amino acids long. Germline values: CDR1 MGHRA, CDR2 YSYEKL. CDR3 nucleotides: TGCGCCAGCAGCCCGAGGGGTGGCACAGATACGCAGTATTTT. It yields the protein CASSPRGGTDTQYF.

The V and J genes are TRBV10-3 and TRBJ2-2, with 7 bases that match TRBD2. The CDR3 runs to 16 residues. The J segment lost 2 bases and the V segment lost 4 bases, leaving 7 bases of the junction unmatched. The germline CDR1 and CDR2 sequences are ENHRY and SYGVKD. The CDR3 sequence is CAISVLAVINTGELFF. The CDR3 DNA follows: TGTGCCATCAGTGTTCTAGCGGTCATCAACACCGGGGAGCTGTTTTTT.

The chain is built from TRBV7-2 and TRBJ1-1; D unclear. The CDR3 spans 13 residues. Germline values: CDR1 SGHTA, CDR2 FQGNSA. V was trimmed by 6 bases and J by 4 bases, leaving 12 bases between them. The DNA for the CDR3 is TGTGCCAGCAGGCCTACGTTGCTCACTGAAGCTTTCTTT. The encoded protein is CASRPTLLTEAFF.

This sequence joins TRBV7-9 and TRBJ2-7; TRBD1 is a possible D gene (6 bases). This CDR3 is built from 14 residues. Looked up from germline, CDR1 is SEHNR and CDR2 is FQNEAQ (reference sequence). Deletions cut 5 bases from V and 2 bases from J, with 13 bases between. The CDR3 DNA sequence: TGTGCCAGCAGCGGCCGGGACACCCCCTACGAGCAGTACTTC. This translates into CASSGRDTPYEQYF.

CDR3 bases: TGTGCCAGCAGCTTAGATGTTGGGACTACAGAGCAGTTCTTC. It is translated as CASSLDVGTTEQFF. The chain couples TRBV7-9 to TRBJ2-1, with TRBD2 matching over 7 bases. Germline values: CDR1 SEHNR, CDR2 FQNEAQ (reference sequence). The junction had 7 bases not matched to a gene; V was cut back by 1 base and J by 10 bases. The CDR3 runs 14 residues.

This rearrangement joins TRBV19 to TRBJ2-7, with 8 bases matching TRBD1. V was pared by 4 bases and J by 4 bases, with 3 bases of the junction left unmatched. Per germline, CDR1 LNHDA and CDR2 SQIVND (reference sequence). This CDR3 has 13 amino acids. CDR3 in amino acids: CASSTGTGYEQYF. The CDR3 coding sequence is TGTGCCAGTAGTACCGGGACAGGTTACGAGCAGTACTTC.

The V call is TRBV28, the J call TRBJ1-4, with unresolved D. The V and J ends lost 7 bases and 2 bases respectively, with 8 bases between them. Germline V CDR1 and CDR2: MDHEN, SYDVKM. The CDR3 contains 13 residues. The CDR3 nucleotides read TGTGCCAGCACCGACCTGACTAATGAAAAACTGTTTTTT. It specifies CASTDLTNEKLFF.

This sequence joins TRBV6-1 and TRBJ2-7; D is ambiguous. The CDR3 totals 12 residues. Germline V CDR1 and CDR2: MNHNS, SASEGT. Trimming cost V 2 bases and J 4 bases, with 6 bases left between them. This CDR3 reads CASSELDYEQYF. The DNA for the CDR3 is TGTGCCAGCAGTGAACTTGATTACGAGCAGTACTTC.